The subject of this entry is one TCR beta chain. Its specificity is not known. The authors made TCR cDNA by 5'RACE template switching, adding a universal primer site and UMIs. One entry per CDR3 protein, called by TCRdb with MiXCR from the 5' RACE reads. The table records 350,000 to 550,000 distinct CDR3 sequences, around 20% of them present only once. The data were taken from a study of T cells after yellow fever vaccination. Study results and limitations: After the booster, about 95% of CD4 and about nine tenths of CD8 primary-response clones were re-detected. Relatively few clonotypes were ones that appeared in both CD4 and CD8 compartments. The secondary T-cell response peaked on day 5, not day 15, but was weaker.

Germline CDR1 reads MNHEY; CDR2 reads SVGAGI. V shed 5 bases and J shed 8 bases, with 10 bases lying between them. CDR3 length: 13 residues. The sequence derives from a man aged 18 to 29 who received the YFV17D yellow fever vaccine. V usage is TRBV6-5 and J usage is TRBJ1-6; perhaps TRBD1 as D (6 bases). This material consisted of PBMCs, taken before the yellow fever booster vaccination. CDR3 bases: TGTGCCAGCAGTCCCCGGACAGATTCACCCCTCCACTTT. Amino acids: CASSPRTDSPLHF.